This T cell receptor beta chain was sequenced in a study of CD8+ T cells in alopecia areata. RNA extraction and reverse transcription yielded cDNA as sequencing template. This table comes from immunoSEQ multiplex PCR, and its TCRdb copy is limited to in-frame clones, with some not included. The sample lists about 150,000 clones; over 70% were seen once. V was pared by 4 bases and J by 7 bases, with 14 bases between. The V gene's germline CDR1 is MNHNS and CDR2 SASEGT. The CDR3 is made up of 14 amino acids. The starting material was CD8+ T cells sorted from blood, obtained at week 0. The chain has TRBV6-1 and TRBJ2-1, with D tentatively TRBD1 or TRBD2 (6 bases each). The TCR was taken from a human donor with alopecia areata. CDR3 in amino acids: CASSVGGANNEQFF. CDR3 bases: TGTGCCAGCAGTGTCGGGGGCGCGAATAATGAGCAGTTCTTC.